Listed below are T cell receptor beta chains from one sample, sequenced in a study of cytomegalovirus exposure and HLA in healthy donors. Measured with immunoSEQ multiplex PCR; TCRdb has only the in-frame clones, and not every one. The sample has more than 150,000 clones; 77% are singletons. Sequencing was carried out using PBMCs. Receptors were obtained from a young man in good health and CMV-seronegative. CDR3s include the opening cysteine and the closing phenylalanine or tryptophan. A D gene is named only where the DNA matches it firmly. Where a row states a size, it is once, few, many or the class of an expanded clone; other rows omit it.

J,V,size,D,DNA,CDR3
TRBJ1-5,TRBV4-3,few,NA,TGCGCCAGCAGCCAAGACGAGGGTAGAAATCAGCCCCAGCATTTT,CASSQDEGRNQPQHF
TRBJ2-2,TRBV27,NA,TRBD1,TGTGCCAGCAGTTTGGGACAGGGAGGGACCGGGGAGCTGTTTTTT,CASSLGQGGTGELFF
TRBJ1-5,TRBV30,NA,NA,TGTGCCTGGAGTGGTGGAGAGTATCAGCCCCAGCATTTT,CAWSGGEYQPQHF
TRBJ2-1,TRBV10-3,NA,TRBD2,TGTGCCGCGTATACTAGCGGGGGGAGGAATGAGCAGTTCTTC,CAAYTSGGRNEQFF
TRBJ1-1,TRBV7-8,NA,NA,TGTGCCAGCGGCGGGGCGAACACTGAAGCTTTCTTT,CASGGANTEAFF
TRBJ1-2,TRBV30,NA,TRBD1,TGTGCCGGGGGACAGGGATTCGACTATGGCTACACCTTC,CAGGQGFDYGYTF
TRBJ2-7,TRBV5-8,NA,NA,TGTGCCAGCAAGCGATCTTTGCGAGAGCAGTACTTC,CASKRSLREQYF
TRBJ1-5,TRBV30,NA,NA,TGTGCCTGGAGTACGGCCTTGGAGACGGTGCATGGTCAGCCCCAGCATTTT,CAWSTALETVHGQPQHF
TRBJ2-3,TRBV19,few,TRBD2,TGTGCCAGTAGTCTCGGGAGGGCCGGGGGCACAGATACGCAGTATTTT,CASSLGRAGGTDTQYF
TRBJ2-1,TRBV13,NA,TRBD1,TGTGCCAGCAGCCGCCGGGACAGCTACAATGAGCAGTTCTTC,CASSRRDSYNEQFF
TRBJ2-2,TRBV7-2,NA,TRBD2,TGTGCCAGCAGCTTAGGACTAGCGGGGGGCCGGGCCGGGGAGCTGTTTTTT,CASSLGLAGGRAGELFF
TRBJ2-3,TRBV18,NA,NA,TGTGCCAGCTCACGAGGGAGTGCGGCAGATACGCAGTATTTT,CASSRGSAADTQYF
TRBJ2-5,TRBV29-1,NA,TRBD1,TGCAGCGTTTGGGACAGGCAAGAGACCCAGTACTTC,CSVWDRQETQYF
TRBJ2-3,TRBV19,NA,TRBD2,TGTGCCAGTAGTATCAAGCGGGGGGTGCTCACAGATACGCAGTATTTT,CASSIKRGVLTDTQYF
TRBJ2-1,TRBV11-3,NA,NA,TGTGCCAGCAGCAAGGGGGTCAGCTCCTACAATGAGCAGTTCTTC,CASSKGVSSYNEQFF
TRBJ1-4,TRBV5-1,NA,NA,TGCGCCAGCAGCTGGACGACGTTAGGGGTGAATAATGAAAAACTGTTTTTT,CASSWTTLGVNNEKLFF
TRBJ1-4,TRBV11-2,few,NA,TGTGCCAGCAGCCCTCTCCAGGGTAAAAATCAAAAACTGTTTTTT,CASSPLQGKNQKLFF
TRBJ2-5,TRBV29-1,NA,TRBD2,TGCAGCGTTGAAGGAATGACTAGCGGGGCCGGGGAGACCCAGTACTTC,CSVEGMTSGAGETQYF
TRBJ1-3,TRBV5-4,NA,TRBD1,TGTGCCAGCAGCTTGAAGGGGACAGGGAGCTCTGGAAACACCATATATTTT,CASSLKGTGSSGNTIYF
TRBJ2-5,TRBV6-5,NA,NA,TGTGCCAGCAGGGACATACTTGGAGAGAAAGAGACCCAGTACTTC,CASRDILGEKETQYF